This T cell receptor beta chain was captured in a study of identical twins. V was trimmed by 4 bases and J by 1 base, leaving 11 bases between them. This CDR3 comprises 14 residues. CDR1 is SGHRS, CDR2 YFSETQ, per germline. TCRdb passed the 5' RACE reads through MiXCR, listing each CDR3 protein once. The data hold hundreds of thousands of distinct CDR3 sequences, with about 18% observed a single time. Study findings and constraints: Memory repertoires lacked the insertion deficit that abundant cord blood beta clonotypes showed. Recombination models fit unrelated individuals' TCR alpha sharing but underestimated twins'. Zero-insertion analyses were open to partial confounding by invariant MAIT and iNKT cells.

There are a few counts of this clonotype. Its antigen remains unidentified. These data were also filed under a second study, of T cells expressing NK-cell markers. Turning to that study: These same clonotypes (in four donors) also led the CD3+CD56-NKG2C+ fraction.

The receptor's source is a woman under 30 in good health. The chain uses TRBV5-1 and TRBJ1-1, with D possibly TRBD1 on 6 matching bases. Sequences were obtained from PBMCs. For the CDR3, the DNA is TGCGCCAGCAGCGCACAGGGATGGAACACTGAAGCTTTCTTT. It specifies CASSAQGWNTEAFF.